The present TCR beta chain was sequenced within a study of identical twins. Whole-study findings and limits: Models underestimated out-of-frame TCR alpha sharing in monozygotic twins. Weaker excess sharing between twins was seen in beta out-of-frame sequences.

TCRdb re-called the 5' RACE reads with MiXCR, one entry per CDR3 protein. The sample has hundreds of thousands of distinct CDR3 sequences; less than 9% are singletons. The V end was cut by 0 bases, the J end by 2 bases, with 12 bases between. This CDR3 has 16 residues. Germline CDR1 and CDR2: LGHDT and YNNKEL (reference sequence). As for this clonotype: Its antigen is undetermined.

Healthy Caucasians alone served as donors. This sample also appeared in a second study, on yellow fever vaccine responses in identical twins. As reported in that work: On the reported evidence, twins' vaccine T cell responses seemed partly convergent and partly personalized.

This TCR was recovered from a woman aged 18-30 years in good health. The V and J genes are TRBV3-1 and TRBJ2-3; perhaps TRBD2 as D (6 bases). The specimen was memory (CD45RO+) T cells sorted from blood. The CDR3 DNA follows: TGTGCCAGCAGCCAAGAATGGGCGGGAACCACAGATACGCAGTATTTT. Its translation is CASSQEWAGTTDTQYF.